The rows below give T cell receptor beta chains drawn from one sample of a study of shared clonotypes between healthy human individuals. Profiling relied on immunoSEQ multiplex PCR, and the TCRdb table lists in-frame clones only, not all of them. This sample has about 2.4 million clones, with roughly 93% found just once. Sequencing used naive CD4+ T cells from PBMCs. The origin of the receptors is a man aged 18-30 years in good health. Some clones in this sample may be carry-over from other donors' samples. The CDR3 runs from the conserved cysteine through the conserved F or W. Each record gives: D gene, J gene, V gene, CDR3 DNA, CDR3 protein. The D gene is left open where the match is weak.

. TRBJ2-7 TRBV30 TGTGCCTGGAGTGTAGGTCTCTACGAGCAGTACTTC CAWSVGLYEQYF
. TRBJ1-4 TRBV7-9 TGTGCCAGCAGCAGCACAGAAAAACTGTTTTTT CASSSTEKLFF
TRBD1 TRBJ1-5 TRBV30 TGTGCCTGGAGTGTACTCGGACAGGGTAGCAATCAGCCCCAGCATTTT CAWSVLGQGSNQPQHF
TRBD1 TRBJ1-5 TRBV28 TGTGCCAGCAGTACTCAACAGGGGGCAGGGAATCAGCCCCAGCATTTT CASSTQQGAGNQPQHF
. TRBJ2-2 TRBV5-4 TGTGCCAGCAGCTTGGGGGGTATTAACACCGGGGAGCTGTTTTTT CASSLGGINTGELFF
. TRBJ2-7 TRBV7-8 TGTGCCAGCAGCTTGGGGAGGGGGCCCCTCGAGCAGTACTTC CASSLGRGPLEQYF
TRBD1 TRBJ2-7 TRBV18 TGTGCCAGCTCCCCCGGGACAGGGGTTTACGAGCAGTACTTC CASSPGTGVYEQYF
. TRBJ2-5 TRBV7-2 TGTGCCAGCAGCTTAGGAGTCGGGTTACAGTACTTC CASSLGVGLQYF
TRBD2 TRBJ2-7 TRBV6-6 TGTGCCAGCAGCCTATGGACTAGCGGGAGTTACGAGCAGTACTTC CASSLWTSGSYEQYF
TRBD2 TRBJ2-1 TRBV7-3 TGTGCCAGCAGCCAAGGACTAGCGGGGAAGCAGTTCTTC CASSQGLAGKQFF
. TRBJ2-3 TRBV7-9 TGTGCCAGCAGCTTAGTACCAGAATGGACAGATACGCAGTATTTT CASSLVPEWTDTQYF
TRBD1 TRBJ1-2 TRBV6-4 TGTGCCAGCAGTCAAGGGGGCATCAGTGGCTACACCTTC CASSQGGISGYTF
. TRBJ2-2 TRBV5-1 TGCGCCAGCAGCCCCGGGAGCGGTGGGACCGGGGAGCTGTTTTTT CASSPGSGGTGELFF
. TRBJ1-1 TRBV29-1 TGCAGCGTTAAAGGCGGGACTGAAGCTTTCTTT CSVKGGTEAFF
TRBD2 TRBJ2-5 TRBV4-1 TGCGCCAGCAGCCAAGGGCGGGGGGCTCGGGTAGAGACCCAGTACTTC CASSQGRGARVETQYF
. TRBJ2-1 TRBV10-3 TGTGCCATGGGGGCGGCGGGAAGGGGCTACAATGAGCAGTTCTTC CAMGAAGRGYNEQFF
TRBD2 TRBJ2-1 TRBV28 TGTGCCATTAGCGGGAGGGGGGTTGAGCAGTTCTTC CAISGRGVEQFF
TRBD2 TRBJ2-3 TRBV27 TGTGCCAGCAGTCCCCTCGGGACTAGCGAGAGAGTGGGCACAGATACGCAGTATTTT CASSPLGTSERVGTDTQYF
. TRBJ2-7 TRBV30 TGTGCCTGGAGCGGGCTCTCCTACGAGCAGTACTTC CAWSGLSYEQYF
. TRBJ1-5 TRBV28 TGTGCCAGCAGTTTGGGGGGGCTGAACAATCAGCCCCAGCATTTT CASSLGGLNNQPQHF
TRBD2 TRBJ2-7 TRBV27 TGTGCCAGCAGTTTAACGCGGGAGCGAAACGAGCAGTACTTC CASSLTRERNEQYF
TRBD2 TRBJ2-1 TRBV7-3 TGTGCCCGCGGGGCGGGAGTAGGATACAATGAGCAGTTCTTC CARGAGVGYNEQFF
. TRBJ1-4 TRBV5-4 TGTGCCAGCAGCTTTTCCGGAAATGAAAAACTGTTTTTT CASSFSGNEKLFF
. TRBJ2-1 TRBV9 TGTGCCAGCAGCGTAGCGGGATCCTACAATGAGCAGTTCTTC CASSVAGSYNEQFF
. TRBJ2-1 TRBV23-1 TGCGCCAGCAGTCAATCAAAAGAAGGGTACAATGAGCAGTTCTTC CASSQSKEGYNEQFF
. TRBJ1-2 TRBV28 TGTGCCAGCAGTTCTACAGCGGGCTATGGCTACACCTTC CASSSTAGYGYTF
. TRBJ2-1 TRBV4-1 TGCGCCAGCAGCCAAGCTCACGTCCCGGAGTACAATGAGCAGTTCTTC CASSQAHVPEYNEQFF
. TRBJ2-1 TRBV20-1 TGCAGTGCCGGAGGGGGGAATGAGCAGTTCTTC CSAGGGNEQFF
. TRBJ2-5 TRBV11-3 TGTGCCAGCAGCTTGGGTGGTGAAAGACAGATGGGAGAGACCCAGTACTTC CASSLGGERQMGETQYF
TRBD2 TRBJ2-1 TRBV11-2 TGTGCCAGCAGCTTGGAGGGGACTAGCGATAATGAGCAGTTCTTC CASSLEGTSDNEQFF
. TRBJ2-7 TRBV28 TGTGCCAGCAGGGGGTTATTGTACGAGCAGTACTTC CASRGLLYEQYF
. TRBJ2-7 TRBV9 TGTGCCAGCAGCGTCTCCGGGGCCGATTCGGGCGAGCAGTACTTC CASSVSGADSGEQYF
. TRBJ2-7 TRBV11-2 TGTGCCAGCAGCTTAGATGGGGGCCACGAGCAGTACTTC CASSLDGGHEQYF
TRBD2 TRBJ2-1 TRBV7-3 TGTGCCAGCAGCCCACTAGCGGACTACAATGAGCAGTTCTTC CASSPLADYNEQFF